These 25 T cell receptor beta chains were all obtained from the same sample, sequenced in a study of CD8 T cells in Susac syndrome. Roughly 0.45 to 1 ug RNA was reverse transcribed with random hexamers. Each CDR3 protein is one row after TCRdb ran MiXCR on the immunoSEQ multiplex PCR reads. The sample has around 220,000 distinct CDR3 sequences; about 90% are singletons. The sequencing sample was made of CD8+ T cells from PBMCs. The receptors originated from a human donor with multiple sclerosis.

The DNA of the CDR3 is TGTGCCAGCAGTCTTTCTTACCGCAATGAGCAGTTCTTC. Protein product: CASSLSYRNEQFF. The chain recombines TRBV6-5 with TRBJ2-1; D is uncertain. V lost 5 bases and J lost 6, with 11 bases in between. The CDR3 runs to 13 residues. Germline lookup yields CDR1 MNHEY and CDR2 SVGAGI.

V gene TRBV11-2 combines with J gene TRBJ1-2; TRBD1 is a possible D gene (6 bases). Germline V lookup: CDR1 SGHAT, CDR2 FQNNGV. Trimming removed 3 bases at V and 6 bases at J, with 11 bases between. CDR3 size: 13 residues. The CDR3 loop is CASSFGGADGYTF. The CDR3 DNA sequence: TGTGCCAGCAGCTTTGGGGGGGCTGATGGCTACACCTTC.

This chain uses TRBV6-4 with TRBJ2-1; 9 positions match TRBD2. The CDR3 has 15 residues. Germline lookup yields CDR1 MRHNA and CDR2 SNTAGT. V lost 3 bases and J lost 7; bases outside the gene matches: 7. This chain's CDR3 is CASSEAGGIENEQFF. In DNA form, the CDR3 reads TGTGCCAGCAGTGAGGCGGGAGGGATAGAAAATGAGCAGTTCTTC.

The CDR3 bases are TGTGCCAGCAGCGTAGCGGGGGGGCTATCCTACAATGAGCAGTTCTTC. Its translation is CASSVAGGLSYNEQFF. V is TRBV9 and J is TRBJ2-1; 8 bases fit TRBD2. Trimming cost V 0 bases and J 1 base; bases outside gene matches: 3. CDR3 length equals 16 residues. Germline lookup yields CDR1 SGDLS and CDR2 YYNGEE.

V gene TRBV7-9 combines with J gene TRBJ2-5; TRBD2 matches at 10 bases. This CDR3 comprises 16 residues. J was trimmed by 2 bases and V by 5 bases; bases with no gene match: 8. CDR1 SEHNR and CDR2 FQNEAQ come from the germline V gene (reference sequence). The CDR3 here is CASSPLVSGGQETQYF. CDR3 nucleotide sequence: TGTGCCAGCAGCCCCCTAGTTAGCGGGGGGCAAGAGACCCAGTACTTC.

This clonotype has a single count. V and J are TRBV6-4 and TRBJ2-3, with 7 bases lining up with TRBD2. The CDR3 has 15 amino acids. Germline V gives CDR1 MRHNA, CDR2 SNTAGT. J gave up 3 bases and V 3 bases, and 6 bases lay outside the gene matches. The CDR3 here is CASSDAGTTTDTQYF. The CDR3 DNA follows: TGTGCCAGCAGTGATGCCGGGACTACAACAGATACGCAGTATTTT.

The rearrangement uses TRBV12-1 and TRBJ2-7; no check of the table's D call, TRBD1, against the DNA was made. TRBV12-1 is recorded as a pseudogene. The CDR3 is 14 amino acids. CDR3 DNA sequence: TGTGCCAGCAGCACTCCGGGACAGATATACGAGCAGTACTTC. Its protein product is CASSTPGQIYEQYF.

V gene TRBV19 combines with J gene TRBJ1-1; no clear D gene. V was shortened by 9 bases and J by 11 bases, with 13 bases between the two germline ends. The CDR3 contains 10 residues. Germline V gene lookup returns CDR1 LNHDA and CDR2 SQIVND (reference sequence). The CDR3 sequence is CASRGVGAFF. CDR3 bases: TGTGCCAGCAGAGGCGTTGGGGCTTTCTTT.

The CDR3 bases are TGTGCCAGCAGCCAAGATCTTCCGGAGGTATATTTT. Translation gives CASSQDLPEVYF. V and J are TRBV14 and TRBJ1-3, with D uncertain. CDR3 length: 12 amino acids. Trimming shortened V by 0 bases and J by 14 bases, and 11 bases separated the two germline ends. The germline V gene has CDR1 SGHDN and CDR2 FVKESK.

The gene calls are TRBV5-4 and TRBJ1-1; D possibly corresponds to TRBD1 (5 bases). The CDR3 spans 15 residues. V dropped 4 bases and J dropped 0 bases, with 13 bases sitting between them. CDR1 is SGHNT, CDR2 YYREEE, per germline (reference sequence). CDR3 loop: CASSTGGGMNTEAFF. In DNA form, the CDR3 reads TGTGCCAGCAGCACGGGGGGGGGAATGAACACTGAAGCTTTCTTT.

This chain connects TRBV7-3 to TRBJ1-2; TRBD1 is a possible D gene (5 bases). The CDR3 loop spans 15 amino acids. Germline CDR1 is SGHTA and CDR2 is FQGTGA. V lost 0 bases to trimming and J lost 3 bases, with 11 bases between them. DNA of the CDR3: TGTGCCAGCAGCTTAACGGGGCCGGTGGACTATGGCTACACCTTC. This sequence encodes CASSLTGPVDYGYTF.

The chain recombines TRBV7-9 with TRBJ2-7; no clear D gene. There are 13 residues in the CDR3. CDR1 SEHNR and CDR2 FQNEAQ come from the germline V gene (reference sequence). Deletions cut 5 bases from V and 3 bases from J, with 11 bases between. CDR3 in DNA: TGTGCCAGCAGCCCCCCCGGATTCTACGAGCAGTACTTC. This gives the protein CASSPPGFYEQYF.

V is TRBV6-4 and J is TRBJ1-2, with D hard to call. V shed 7 bases and J shed 7 bases, with 16 bases lying between them. Germline lookup yields CDR1 MRHNA and CDR2 SNTAGT. The CDR3 runs 13 residues. The CDR3 sequence is CASTEETSTGYTF. The CDR3 nucleotides are TGTGCCAGCACCGAGGAAACTTCGACTGGCTACACCTTC.

The CDR3 here is CASSQALWSTYNEQFF. As DNA, the CDR3 is TGTGCCAGCAGCCAAGCGTTGTGGTCGACCTACAATGAGCAGTTCTTC. The chain is built from TRBV3-1 and TRBJ2-1; D remains unclear. This CDR3 comprises 16 residues. The germline V and J ends were trimmed by 1 base and 2 bases, with 12 bases remaining between them. Looked up from germline, CDR1 is LGHDT and CDR2 is YNNKEL (reference sequence).

The chain links TRBV20-1 to TRBJ2-3; 9 bases fit TRBD1. The CDR3 sequence is 11 residues long. Germline CDR1 reads DFQATT; CDR2 reads SNEGSKA (reference sequence). The ends lost 4 bases at V and 11 bases at J; junction bases unmatched: 4. The CDR3 region has the DNA TGCAGTGCTATTTGGGGACAGGGGCAGTATTTT. Translating gives CSAIWGQGQYF.

This clonotype was seen a handful of times. The V and J genes are TRBV12-3 or TRBV12-4 and TRBJ1-1, with 9 bases identical to TRBD1. CDR3 length: 14 residues. V gave up 3 bases and J gave up 2 bases; unmatched junction bases: 1. The CDR3 coding sequence is TGTGCCAGCAGTTTGGACAGGGGCAACACTGAAGCTTTCTTT. The encoded protein is CASSLDRGNTEAFF.

The gene calls are TRBV6-2 or TRBV6-3 and TRBJ2-7; TRBD1 or TRBD2 may be the D gene (5 bases each). V was shortened by 0 bases and J by 0 bases, with 12 bases between the two germline ends. CDR3 length: 16 amino acids. Germline V gene sequence: CDR1 MNHEY, CDR2 SVGEGT. The CDR3 nucleotides are TGTGCCAGCAGTTACTCGGGGACCAGTCCCTCCTACGAGCAGTACTTC. Its translation is CASSYSGTSPSYEQYF.

The chain joins TRBV3-1 to TRBJ2-1, with D possibly TRBD1 on 6 matching bases. Germline-derived CDR1 and CDR2 are LGHDT and YNNKEL (reference sequence). V was pared by 5 bases and J by 2 bases, with 16 bases between. The CDR3 loop spans 16 amino acids. The CDR3 region has the DNA TGTGCCAGCAGCTACGCAGGGGCGAGGCCCTACAATGAGCAGTTCTTC. As protein: CASSYAGARPYNEQFF.

J is TRBJ2-7 and V is TRBV9; D not certain. The CDR3 loop spans 13 amino acids. Germline V gives CDR1 SGDLS, CDR2 YYNGEE. Trimming stripped 4 bases from V and 7 bases from J, with 15 bases between. CDR3 loop: CASSISLTGEQYF. DNA for the CDR3: TGTGCCAGCAGCATCAGCCTGACTGGAGAGCAGTACTTC.

The chain has TRBV30 and TRBJ2-1, with TRBD2 matching over 8 bases. The CDR3 runs to 15 residues. Germline loops: CDR1 GTSNPN, CDR2 SVGIG (reference sequence). With V trimmed by 2 bases and J by 2 bases, 5 bases remained unmatched. CDR3 DNA sequence: TGTGCCTGGAGTCTAACTAGCGGACCCTACAATGAGCAGTTCTTC. It codes for CAWSLTSGPYNEQFF. Together with reference TRBV30 and TRBJ2-1, the CDR3 gives the full variable domain: SQTIHQWPATLVQPVGSPLSLECTVEGTSNPNLYWYRQAAGRGLQLLFYSVGIGQISSEVPQNLSASRPQDRQFILSSKKLLLSDSGFYLCAWSLTSGPYNEQFFGPGTRLTVL.

CDR3 protein: CASSLHVSEAFF. CDR3 coding DNA: TGTGCCAGCAGCTTACATGTCAGTGAAGCTTTCTTT. This chain uses TRBV13 with TRBJ1-1, with D unresolved. V lost 2 bases and J lost 7, with 8 bases in between. CDR1 is PRHDT, CDR2 FYEKMQ, per germline (reference sequence). The CDR3 has 12 amino acids. Combining the CDR3 with reference TRBV13 and TRBJ1-1 gives the whole variable domain AAGVIQSPRHLIKEKRETATLKCYPIPRHDTVYWYQQGPGQDPQFLISFYEKMQSDKGSIPDRFSAQQFSDYHSELNMSSLELGDSALYFCASSLHVSEAFFGQGTRLTVV.

This sequence joins TRBV19 and TRBJ2-5; 11 bases fit TRBD2. V lost 6 bases to trimming and J lost 0 bases; unmatched junction nucleotides: 6. The CDR3 contains 16 residues. Germline loops: CDR1 LNHDA, CDR2 SQIVND (reference sequence). CDR3 sequence reads: CASSPLGLADQETQYF. CDR3 sequence (DNA): TGTGCCAGTAGCCCCCTGGGACTAGCGGACCAAGAGACCCAGTACTTC.

This clonotype occurred a few times. V and J are TRBV7-8 and TRBJ2-3, with D unclear. CDR1 and CDR2 from the germline V gene are SGHVS and FQNEAQ. The CDR3 covers 12 residues. The V gene lost 0 bases and the J gene lost 5 bases, with 3 bases spanning the gap. As DNA, the CDR3 is TGTGCCAGCAGCTTAGCGTTAGATACGCAGTATTTT. Its protein product is CASSLALDTQYF.

The CDR3, as DNA: TGTGCCAGCAGTTTGGCGGGAGAAGGGTACAATGAGCAGTTCTTC. This sequence encodes CASSLAGEGYNEQFF. This chain connects TRBV12-3 or TRBV12-4 to TRBJ2-1; 7 bases are a match to TRBD2. The CDR3 contains 15 residues. The ends lost 3 bases at V and 4 bases at J; junction bases unmatched: 6.

This sequence joins TRBV9 and TRBJ2-2; TRBD1 matches 7 bases. The CDR3 contains 15 residues. Trimming removed 3 bases from V and 0 bases from J; junction bases left unmatched: 2. Germline CDR1 and CDR2: SGDLS and YYNGEE. The CDR3 loop reads CASSGQGANTGELFF. The CDR3 bases are TGTGCCAGCAGCGGTCAGGGGGCGAACACCGGGGAGCTGTTTTTT. Full variable domain (outside the CDR3, taken from reference TRBV9 and TRBJ2-2): DSGVTQTPKHLITATGQRVTLRCSPRSGDLSVYWYQQSLDQGLQFLIQYYNGEERAKGNILERFSAQQFPDLHSELNLSSLELGDSALYFCASSGQGANTGELFFGEGSRLTVL.